This T cell receptor (beta chain) was sequenced during a study of read filtering for tumor transcriptome and immune sequencing (dated by TCRdb to 2019 to 2021). Broadly, across the study: The cohort had around 18 male and 14 female patients with a mean age of roughly 70 years, ranging from 47 to 80. Per sample, about 4 to 10.27 million TCR-region mapped reads were obtained with IR-seq, compared with only about 80 to 1,300 with RNA-seq. A main aim was a read-filtering strategy for immune repertoire data, specifically whether clonotypes supported by a single read should be removed. Whole-transcriptome libraries were prepared with the TruSeq RNA Access Library Prep Kit after DNase treatment. By revised international staging, 8 or 9 patients were R-ISS I, under 20 were R-ISS II and 7 were R-ISS III. The study compared TCR repertoires from targeted immune repertoire sequencing and bulk whole-transcriptome sequencing run on the same bone marrow samples. General conclusions and limits of the study: The correlation between IR-seq and RNA-seq shared clonotype proportions was increased by removal of single-read clonotypes. The sorted CD138-negative fraction was a mixed bone marrow immune population, not purified T cells. In IR-seq, roughly four fifths of clonotypes but about 3.5% of total reads were represented by single-read clonotypes, whereas in RNA-seq, about 69% of clonotypes and roughly 44% of reads were represented by single-read clonotypes. Clonotypes were captured by IR-seq at much higher depth and more reliably than by RNA-seq, and smaller IR-seq throughput was sufficient for identification of most shared clonotypes.

This clonotype was found many times. Its antigen remains unidentified. Per-base qualities were not stored, and no clone one base away is much larger. The Immunoverse kit was used to build TCR libraries from 400 ng RNA, with molecular barcoded adaptors covering alpha/delta and beta/gamma chains. TCR library preparation used the same RNA that was used for transcriptome sequencing. TCR libraries were sequenced on an Illumina HiSeq 4000 with 2 x 150 cycles. The authors processed their data as follows. MiXCR aligned TCR reads to human V, D, J and C references and assembled the aligned reads into CDR3 clonotypes, with quality filtering and error correction included. Clonotype counts and gene usage diversity were analyzed with the tcR package in R. For inspection of raw mapping reads, RNA-seq reads were mapped by STAR aligner version 2.5.3a onto GRCh37 of the human genome. To test the effect of sequencing depth on detected clonotypes, IR-seq fastq files were randomly downsampled using Seqtk 1.3. The public reads were reanalyzed by TCRdb: fastp trimming at Q25, MiXCR alignment, in-frame beta chains only. Each entry is one CDR3 protein sequence, shown with its most common DNA and genes. TCRdb's processing, not the authors' own work, is the source of the V and J calls. Counted in this sample were about 39,000 distinct CDR3 sequences; 11% to 15% of them appeared once. The ten largest clones capture around 18% of the sample.

Every patient had bone marrow sampled at the time of active disease. Ficoll-Hypaque density gradient centrifugation was used to isolate the bone marrow mononuclear cells. CD138-negative cells were obtained by negative selection after labeling with CD138 magnetic microbeads on a MACS separator, removing myeloma plasma cells. Flow cytometry on an Attune NxT with CD138 antibodies was used to check the purity of the isolated cells. TRIzol reagent was used to extract total RNA, which was then quantified with a NanoDrop spectrophotometer. Paired RNA-seq and IR-seq were performed on the CD138-negative bone marrow sample of each patient. Sample: a population of CD138-negative cells sorted from bone marrow. The label giving this sample's cell subset or site can be read as: bone marrow mononuclear cells depleted of CD138+ plasma/myeloma cells by negative magnetic selection. The sequence came from a donor over 35 with multiple myeloma.

Here the CDR3 is given as CASSLDRDRNRLIADTQYF. The nucleotide sequence is given as TGTGCCAGCAGCTTGGACCGGGACAGGAATCGGCTCATAGCAGATACGCAGTATTTT. The chain couples TRBV5-6 to TRBJ2-3, with 8 bases in between that match TRBD1. Unmatched junction bases come to 16, with V trimmed by 0 bases and J by 4 bases. As encoded in the germline V gene, CDR1 is SGHDT while CDR2 is YYEEEE. The CDR3 measures 19 amino acids from cysteine to phenylalanine. Only the CDR3 DNA is retained, 57 bases long and in frame from the first base.